This T cell receptor (beta chain) was sequenced during a study of radiation and T cells in renal cell carcinoma. As for time point: blood 2 weeks post-SBRT. The treatment was: 15 Gy SBRT to primary tumor, nephrectomy 4 weeks later. This clone was counted a few times. The table came from immunoSEQ multiplex PCR; TCRdb's copy has only in-frame clones and leaves some out. The repertoire holds around 75,000 clones, with 82% as singletons. J gave up 3 bases and V 6 bases, and 5 bases lay outside the gene matches. This CDR3 spans 14 amino acids. In germline, CDR1 is ENHRY, CDR2 SYGVKD. This chain uses TRBV10-3 with TRBJ2-1, with 7 bases identical to TRBD2. The source was blood, collected from a patient whose treatment included radiotherapy and nephrectomy. The receptor comes from a man aged 55-75 years with renal cell carcinoma. CDR3: CAIRKGGDYNEQFF. CDR3 DNA sequence: TGTGCCATCAGGAAGGGAGGGGACTACAATGAGCAGTTCTTC.